The 4 T cell receptor beta chains listed next were all sequenced from one sample in a study of radiation and T cells in renal cell carcinoma. Described time point: blood 4 weeks post-SBRT, at nephrectomy. Treatment here: 15 Gy SBRT to primary tumor, nephrectomy 4 weeks later. TCRdb keeps only in-frame clones here, not all; method: immunoSEQ multiplex PCR. Of about 140,000 clones listed, 75% to 90% are singletons. The sequencing here drew on blood, taken from a patient whose treatment included radiotherapy and nephrectomy. The receptors were gathered from a woman aged 45-65 years with renal cell carcinoma.

V usage is TRBV25-1 and J usage is TRBJ2-7, with D maybe TRBD1 (6 bases). Trimming cost V 7 bases and J 1 base, with 14 bases left between them. In germline, CDR1 is MGHDK, CDR2 SYGVNS. The CDR3 sequence is 14 residues long. The CDR3 spells CASTPWDTSYEQYF. The CDR3 DNA is TGTGCCAGCACCCCATGGGACACATCCTACGAGCAGTACTTC.

The table lists this clone with a count of one. The chain combines TRBV4-2 with TRBJ2-7; TRBD2 agrees at 10 bases. Germline lookup yields CDR1 LGHNA and CDR2 YNFKEQ. J was trimmed by 7 bases and V by 0 bases; bases with no gene match: 9. The length of the CDR3 is 16 residues. The CDR3 reads CASSQEALAGVREQYF. CDR3 coding DNA: TGTGCCAGCAGCCAAGAGGCGCTAGCGGGAGTGAGAGAGCAGTACTTC.

The CDR3 nucleotides read TGCAGCGTTGGGGCGGGAGCCCAAGAGACCCAGTACTTC. Protein sequence: CSVGAGAQETQYF. The chain recombines TRBV29-1 with TRBJ2-5; 7 nucleotides match TRBD2. The CDR3 runs to 13 residues. Per the germline V gene, CDR1 is SQVTM and CDR2 is ANQGSEA. The J segment lost 1 base and the V segment lost 4 bases, leaving 3 bases of the junction unmatched. The full variable domain, in which reference TRBV29-1 and TRBJ2-5 provide the parts outside the CDR3, is SAVISQKPSRDICQRGTSLTIQCQVDSQVTMMFWYRQQPGQSLTLIATANQGSEATYESGFVIDKFPISRPNLTFSTLTVSNMSPEDSSIYLCSVGAGAQETQYFGPGTRLLVL.

The V and J genes are TRBV7-9 and TRBJ2-7; D possibly corresponds to TRBD2 (6 bases). CDR1 is SEHNR and CDR2 is FQNEAQ in the germline V gene (reference sequence). The CDR3 covers 14 residues. V lost 3 bases and J 2 bases, leaving 11 bases between the germline ends. The CDR3, as DNA: TGTGCCAGCAGCTTTCTGGAGGGCACCTACGAGCAGTACTTC. This codes for CASSFLEGTYEQYF.